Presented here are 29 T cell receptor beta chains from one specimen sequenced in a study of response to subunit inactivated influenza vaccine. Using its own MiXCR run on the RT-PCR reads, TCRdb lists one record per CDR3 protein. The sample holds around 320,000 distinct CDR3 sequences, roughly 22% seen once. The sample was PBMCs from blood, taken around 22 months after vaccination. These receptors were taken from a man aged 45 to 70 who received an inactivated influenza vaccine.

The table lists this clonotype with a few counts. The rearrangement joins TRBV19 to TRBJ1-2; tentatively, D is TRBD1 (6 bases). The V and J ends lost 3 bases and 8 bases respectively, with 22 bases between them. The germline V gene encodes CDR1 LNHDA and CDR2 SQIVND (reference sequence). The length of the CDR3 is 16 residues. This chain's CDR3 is CASSISTGWTLGGYTF. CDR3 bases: TGTGCCAGTAGTATCTCGACAGGTTGGACGCTGGGGGGCTACACCTTC. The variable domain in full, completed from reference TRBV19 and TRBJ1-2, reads DGGITQSPKYLFRKEGQNVTLSCEQNLNHDAMYWYRQDPGQGLRLIYYSQIVNDFQKGDIAEGYSVSREKKESFPLTVTSAQKNPTAFYLCASSISTGWTLGGYTFGSGTRLTVV.

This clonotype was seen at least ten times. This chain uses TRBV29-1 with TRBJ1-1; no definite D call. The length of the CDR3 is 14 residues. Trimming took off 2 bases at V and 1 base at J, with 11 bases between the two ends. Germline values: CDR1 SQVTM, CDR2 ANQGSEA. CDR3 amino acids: CSVEPPARNTEAFF. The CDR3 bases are TGCAGCGTTGAACCCCCGGCCAGGAACACTGAAGCTTTCTTT.

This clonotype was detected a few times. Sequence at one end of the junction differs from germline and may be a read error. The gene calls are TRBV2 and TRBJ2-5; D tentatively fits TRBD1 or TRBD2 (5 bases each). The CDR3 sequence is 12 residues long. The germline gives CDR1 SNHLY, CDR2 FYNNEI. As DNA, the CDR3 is TGTGCCAGCAGTGATTCCGGGACCGAATGCGTCTTC. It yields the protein CASSDSGTECVF.

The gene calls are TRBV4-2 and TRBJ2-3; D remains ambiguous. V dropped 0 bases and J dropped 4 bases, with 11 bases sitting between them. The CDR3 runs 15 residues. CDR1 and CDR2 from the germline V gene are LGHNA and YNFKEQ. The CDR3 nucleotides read TGTGCCAGCAGCCAAGATACTACTACATCAGATACGCAGTATTTT. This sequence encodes CASSQDTTTSDTQYF.

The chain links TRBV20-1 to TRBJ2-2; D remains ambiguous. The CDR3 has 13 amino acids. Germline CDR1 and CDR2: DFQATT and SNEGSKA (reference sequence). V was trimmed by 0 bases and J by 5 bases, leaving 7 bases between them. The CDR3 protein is CSARDWLTGELFF. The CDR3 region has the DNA TGCAGTGCTAGAGATTGGTTGACCGGGGAGCTGTTTTTT.

Here the CDR3 DNA reads TGTGCCAGCAGTGAAGTTTTGGTCTATAGCAATCAGCCCCAGCATTTT. It is translated as CASSEVLVYSNQPQHF. The V call is TRBV6-1, the J call TRBJ1-5; D gene uncertain. Germline V gene sequence: CDR1 MNHNS, CDR2 SASEGT. The V end was cut by 1 base, the J end by 0 bases, with 10 bases between. The CDR3 sequence is 16 residues long.

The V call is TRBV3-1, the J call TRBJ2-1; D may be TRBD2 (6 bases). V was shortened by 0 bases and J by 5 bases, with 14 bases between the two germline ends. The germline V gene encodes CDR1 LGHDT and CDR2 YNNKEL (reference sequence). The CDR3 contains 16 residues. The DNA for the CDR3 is TGTGCCAGCAGCCAAGAGATCGGGAGAGTAAACAATGAGCAGTTCTTC. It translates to CASSQEIGRVNNEQFF.

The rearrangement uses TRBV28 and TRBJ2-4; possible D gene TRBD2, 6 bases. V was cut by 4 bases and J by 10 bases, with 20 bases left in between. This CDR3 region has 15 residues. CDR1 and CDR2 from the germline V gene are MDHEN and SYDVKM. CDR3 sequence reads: CASSYFGSWMLIQYF. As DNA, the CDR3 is TGTGCCAGCAGTTATTTCGGGAGTTGGATGTTGATTCAGTACTTC.

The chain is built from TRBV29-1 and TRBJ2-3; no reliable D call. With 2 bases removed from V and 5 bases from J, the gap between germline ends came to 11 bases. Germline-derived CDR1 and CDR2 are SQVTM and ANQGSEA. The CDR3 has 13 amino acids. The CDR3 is CSVESRTGDTQYF. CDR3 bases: TGCAGCGTTGAATCCAGGACCGGAGATACGCAGTATTTT.

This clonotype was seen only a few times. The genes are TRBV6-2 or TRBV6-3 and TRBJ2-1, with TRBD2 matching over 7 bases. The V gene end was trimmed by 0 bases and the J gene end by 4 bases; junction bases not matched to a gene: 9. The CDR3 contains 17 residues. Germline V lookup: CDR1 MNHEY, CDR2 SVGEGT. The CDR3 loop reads CASSYSSLAAEYNEQFF. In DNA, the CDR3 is TGTGCCAGCAGTTACTCGTCGCTAGCGGCCGAATACAATGAGCAGTTCTTC.

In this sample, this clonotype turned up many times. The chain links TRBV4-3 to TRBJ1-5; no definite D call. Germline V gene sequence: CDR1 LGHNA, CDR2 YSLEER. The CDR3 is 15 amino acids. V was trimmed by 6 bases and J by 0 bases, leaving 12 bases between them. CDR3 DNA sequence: TGCGCCAGCAGTTTGGGAATTGGTAGCAATCAGCCCCAGCATTTT. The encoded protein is CASSLGIGSNQPQHF.

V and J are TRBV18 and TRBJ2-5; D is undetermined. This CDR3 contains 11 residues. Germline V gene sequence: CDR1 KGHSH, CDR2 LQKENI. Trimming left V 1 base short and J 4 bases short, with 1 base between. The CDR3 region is CASSPLETQYF. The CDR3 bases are TGTGCCAGCTCACCACTAGAGACCCAGTACTTC.

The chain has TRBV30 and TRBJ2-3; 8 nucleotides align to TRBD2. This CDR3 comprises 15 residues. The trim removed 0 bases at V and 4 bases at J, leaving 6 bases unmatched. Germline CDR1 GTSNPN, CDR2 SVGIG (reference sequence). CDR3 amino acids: CAWSVQAGASDTQYF. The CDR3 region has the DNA TGTGCCTGGAGTGTACAAGCGGGAGCCTCAGATACGCAGTATTTT.

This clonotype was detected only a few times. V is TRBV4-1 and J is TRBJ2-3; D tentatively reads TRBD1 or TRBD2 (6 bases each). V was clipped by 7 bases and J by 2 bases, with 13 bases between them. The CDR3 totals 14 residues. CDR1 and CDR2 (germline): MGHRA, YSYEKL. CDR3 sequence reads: CASIGGRDTDTQYF. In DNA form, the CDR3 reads TGCGCCAGCATCGGGGGCAGGGACACAGATACGCAGTATTTT.

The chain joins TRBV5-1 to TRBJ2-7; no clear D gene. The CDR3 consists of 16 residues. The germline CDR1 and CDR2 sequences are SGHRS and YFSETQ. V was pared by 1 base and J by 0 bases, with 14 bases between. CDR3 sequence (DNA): TGCGCCAGCAGCTTGTCTACATTAAGGAGCTCCTACGAGCAGTACTTC. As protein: CASSLSTLRSSYEQYF.

In DNA, the CDR3 is TGTGCCAGCAGCGTAGCGGGACAGTTATACAATGAGCAGTTCTTC. It is translated as CASSVAGQLYNEQFF. This rearrangement joins TRBV9 to TRBJ2-1; 7 bases match TRBD1. Germline V gives CDR1 SGDLS, CDR2 YYNGEE. V shed 0 bases, J shed 4 bases, and the junction held 4 bases outside the gene matches. The CDR3 loop spans 15 amino acids.

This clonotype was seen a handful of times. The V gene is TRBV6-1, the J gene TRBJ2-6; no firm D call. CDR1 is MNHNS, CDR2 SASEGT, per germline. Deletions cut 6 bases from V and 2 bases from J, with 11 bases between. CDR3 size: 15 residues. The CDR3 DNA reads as TGTGCCAGCAGCCGCCTGGGTACTGGGGCCAACGTCCTGACTTTC. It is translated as CASSRLGTGANVLTF.

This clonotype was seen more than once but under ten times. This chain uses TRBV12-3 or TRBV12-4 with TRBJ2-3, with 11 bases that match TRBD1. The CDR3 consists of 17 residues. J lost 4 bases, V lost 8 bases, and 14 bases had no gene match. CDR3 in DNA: TGTGCCAGCCGACCACACCCTGGACAGGGGGCAGCAGATACGCAGTATTTT. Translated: CASRPHPGQGAADTQYF.

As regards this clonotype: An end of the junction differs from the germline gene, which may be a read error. CDR3 amino acids: CAISENTGSPYAF. In DNA form, the CDR3 reads TGTGCCATCAGTGAAAATACCGGGTCCCCTTACGCCTTC. The V call is TRBV10-3, the J call TRBJ2-7; D not certain. CDR1 is ENHRY and CDR2 is SYGVKD in the germline V gene. CDR3 length: 13 amino acids.

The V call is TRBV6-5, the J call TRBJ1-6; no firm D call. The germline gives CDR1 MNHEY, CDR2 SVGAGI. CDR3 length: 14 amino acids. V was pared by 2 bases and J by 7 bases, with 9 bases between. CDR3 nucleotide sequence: TGTGCCAGCAGTTACGGTGAAAGCAATTCACCCCTCCACTTT. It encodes CASSYGESNSPLHF.

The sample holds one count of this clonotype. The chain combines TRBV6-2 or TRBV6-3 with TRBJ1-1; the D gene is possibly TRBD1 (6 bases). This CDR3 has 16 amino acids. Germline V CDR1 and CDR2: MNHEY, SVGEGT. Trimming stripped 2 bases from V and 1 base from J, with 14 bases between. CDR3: CASSYIAGVPNTEAFF. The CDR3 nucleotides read TGTGCCAGCAGTTACATAGCAGGGGTGCCGAACACTGAAGCTTTCTTT.

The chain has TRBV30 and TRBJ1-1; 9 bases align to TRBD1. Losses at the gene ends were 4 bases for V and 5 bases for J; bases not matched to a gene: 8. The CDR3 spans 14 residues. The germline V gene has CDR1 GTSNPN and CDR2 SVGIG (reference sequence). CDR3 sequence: CAWTYRGPRTEAFF. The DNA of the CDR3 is TGTGCCTGGACCTACAGGGGGCCGCGGACTGAAGCTTTCTTT.

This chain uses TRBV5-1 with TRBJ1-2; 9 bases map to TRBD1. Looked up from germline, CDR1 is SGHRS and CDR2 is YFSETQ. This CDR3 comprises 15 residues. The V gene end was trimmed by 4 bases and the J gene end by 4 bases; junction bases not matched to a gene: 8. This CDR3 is CASSPGQGISYGYTF. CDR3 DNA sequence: TGCGCCAGCAGCCCCGGACAGGGGATCTCCTATGGCTACACCTTC.

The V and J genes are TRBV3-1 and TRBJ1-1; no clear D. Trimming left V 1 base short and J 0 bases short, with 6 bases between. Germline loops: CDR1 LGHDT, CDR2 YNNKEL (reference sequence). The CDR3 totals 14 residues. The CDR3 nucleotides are TGTGCCAGCAGCCAAGGCTGGTTGAACACTGAAGCTTTCTTT. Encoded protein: CASSQGWLNTEAFF.

The CDR3 protein is CSVVTGGVETQYF. The CDR3, as DNA: TGCAGCGTTGTGACAGGGGGCGTAGAGACCCAGTACTTC. This chain joins TRBV29-1 and TRBJ2-5; 10 positions agree with TRBD1. Per germline, CDR1 SQVTM and CDR2 ANQGSEA. The trim removed 4 bases at V and 4 bases at J, leaving 3 bases unmatched. The CDR3 totals 13 residues.

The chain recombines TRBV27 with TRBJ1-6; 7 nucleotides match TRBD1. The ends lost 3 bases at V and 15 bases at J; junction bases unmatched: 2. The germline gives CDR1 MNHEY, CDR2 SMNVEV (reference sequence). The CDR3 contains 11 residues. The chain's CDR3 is CASSFRGHLHF. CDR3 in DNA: TGTGCCAGCAGTTTTAGGGGGCACCTCCACTTT.

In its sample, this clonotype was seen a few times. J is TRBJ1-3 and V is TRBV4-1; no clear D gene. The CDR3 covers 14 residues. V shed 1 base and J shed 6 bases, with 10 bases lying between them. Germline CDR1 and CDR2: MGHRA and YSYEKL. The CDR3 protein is CASSQVGFINTIYF. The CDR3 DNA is TGCGCCAGCAGCCAAGTGGGGTTTATAAACACCATATATTTT.

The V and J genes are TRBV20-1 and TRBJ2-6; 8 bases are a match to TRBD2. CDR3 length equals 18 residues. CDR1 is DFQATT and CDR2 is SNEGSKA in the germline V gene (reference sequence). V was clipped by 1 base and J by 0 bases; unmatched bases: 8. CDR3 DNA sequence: TGCAGTGCTAGAGTATATAGCGGGGACAACTCTGGGGCCAACGTCCTGACTTTC. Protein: CSARVYSGDNSGANVLTF.

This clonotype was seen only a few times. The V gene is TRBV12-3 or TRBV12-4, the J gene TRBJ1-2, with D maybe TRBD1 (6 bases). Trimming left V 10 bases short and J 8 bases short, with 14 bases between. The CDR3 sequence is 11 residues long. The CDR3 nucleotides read TGTGCCACGACCGAGGGGGTCGGCTACACCTTC. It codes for CATTEGVGYTF.